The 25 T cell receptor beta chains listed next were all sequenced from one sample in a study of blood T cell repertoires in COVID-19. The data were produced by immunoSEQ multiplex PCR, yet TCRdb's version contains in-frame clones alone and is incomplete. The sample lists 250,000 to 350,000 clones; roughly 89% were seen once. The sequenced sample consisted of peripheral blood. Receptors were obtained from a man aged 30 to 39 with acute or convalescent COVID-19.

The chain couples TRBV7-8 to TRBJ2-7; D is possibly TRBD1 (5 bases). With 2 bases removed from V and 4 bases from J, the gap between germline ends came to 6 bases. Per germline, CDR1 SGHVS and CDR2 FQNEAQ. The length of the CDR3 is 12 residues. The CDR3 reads CASSLSGYEQYF. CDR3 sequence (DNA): TGTGCCAGCAGCTTATCAGGGTACGAGCAGTACTTC.

CDR3 residues: CASSLWGGSSYNEQFF. The CDR3 bases are TGTGCCAGCAGTTTATGGGGGGGGAGCTCCTACAATGAGCAGTTCTTC. The chain employs TRBV28 and TRBJ2-1, with 7 bases aligning to TRBD2. The CDR3 length is 16 residues. CDR1 and CDR2 from the germline V gene are MDHEN and SYDVKM. V dropped 0 bases and J dropped 0; count of bases not matched to a gene: 2.

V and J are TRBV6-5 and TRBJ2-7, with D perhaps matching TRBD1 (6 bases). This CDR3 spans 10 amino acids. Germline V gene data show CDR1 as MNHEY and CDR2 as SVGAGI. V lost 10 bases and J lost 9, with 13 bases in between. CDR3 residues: CATSTGTQYF. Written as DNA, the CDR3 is TGTGCCACCTCTACAGGGACGCAGTACTTC.

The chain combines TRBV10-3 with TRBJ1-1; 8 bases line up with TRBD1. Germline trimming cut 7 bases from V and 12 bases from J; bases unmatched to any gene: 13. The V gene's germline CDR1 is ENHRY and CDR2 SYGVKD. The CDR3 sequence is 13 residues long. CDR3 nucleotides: TGTGCCATCACAGGACAGGGCCGGGATGAGACTTTCTTT. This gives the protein CAITGQGRDETFF.

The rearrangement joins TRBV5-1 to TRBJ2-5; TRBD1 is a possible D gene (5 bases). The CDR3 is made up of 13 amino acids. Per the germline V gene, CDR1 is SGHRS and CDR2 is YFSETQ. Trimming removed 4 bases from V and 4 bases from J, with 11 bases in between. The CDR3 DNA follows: TGCGCCAGCAGCCCGACTGGGGCAGAGACCCAGTACTTC. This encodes CASSPTGAETQYF.

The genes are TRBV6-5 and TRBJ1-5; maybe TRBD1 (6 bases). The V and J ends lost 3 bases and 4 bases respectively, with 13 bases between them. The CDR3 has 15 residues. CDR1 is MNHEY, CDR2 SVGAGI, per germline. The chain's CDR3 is CASSYNVQGNQPQHF. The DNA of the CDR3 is TGTGCCAGCAGTTATAATGTACAGGGAAATCAGCCCCAGCATTTT.

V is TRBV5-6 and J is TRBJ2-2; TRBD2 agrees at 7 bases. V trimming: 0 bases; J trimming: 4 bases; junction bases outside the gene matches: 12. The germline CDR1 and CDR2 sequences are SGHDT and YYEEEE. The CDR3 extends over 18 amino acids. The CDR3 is CASSLGLAEYLVTGELFF. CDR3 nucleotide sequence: TGTGCCAGCAGCTTGGGGCTAGCGGAATATTTAGTCACCGGGGAGCTGTTTTTT.

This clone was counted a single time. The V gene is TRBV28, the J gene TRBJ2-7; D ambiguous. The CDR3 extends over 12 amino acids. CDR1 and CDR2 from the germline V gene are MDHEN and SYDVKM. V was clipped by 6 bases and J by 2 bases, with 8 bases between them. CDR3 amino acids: CASRQSTYEQYF. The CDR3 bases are TGTGCCAGCAGACAATCAACCTACGAGCAGTACTTC.

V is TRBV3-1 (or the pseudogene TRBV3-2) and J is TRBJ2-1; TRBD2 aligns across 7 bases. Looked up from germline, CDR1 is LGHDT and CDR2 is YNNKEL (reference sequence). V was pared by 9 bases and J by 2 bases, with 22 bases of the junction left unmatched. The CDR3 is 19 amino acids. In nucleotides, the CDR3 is TGTGCCAGTTCAGTAGCGGGTCCCTCGGCGGTTACAACCTACAATGAGCAGTTCTTC. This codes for CASSVAGPSAVTTYNEQFF.

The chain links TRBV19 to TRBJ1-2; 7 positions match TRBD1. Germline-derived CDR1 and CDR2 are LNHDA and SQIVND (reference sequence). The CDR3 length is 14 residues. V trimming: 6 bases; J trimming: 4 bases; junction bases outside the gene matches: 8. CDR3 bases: TGTGCCAGTAGCATCCGGGACAGCATCTATGGCTACACCTTC. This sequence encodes CASSIRDSIYGYTF.

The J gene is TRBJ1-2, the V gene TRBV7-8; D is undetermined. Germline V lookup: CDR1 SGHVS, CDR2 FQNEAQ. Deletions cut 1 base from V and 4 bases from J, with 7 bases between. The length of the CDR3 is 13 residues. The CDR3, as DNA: TGTGCCAGCAGCTTAGGTCGGGGCTATGGCTACACCTTC. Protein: CASSLGRGYGYTF.

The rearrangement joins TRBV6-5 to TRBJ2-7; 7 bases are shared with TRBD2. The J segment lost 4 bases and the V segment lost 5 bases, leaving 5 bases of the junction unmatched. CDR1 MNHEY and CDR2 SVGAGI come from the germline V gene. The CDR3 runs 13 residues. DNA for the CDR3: TGTGCCAGCAGTCCGGGACTACCATACGAGCAGTACTTC. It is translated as CASSPGLPYEQYF.

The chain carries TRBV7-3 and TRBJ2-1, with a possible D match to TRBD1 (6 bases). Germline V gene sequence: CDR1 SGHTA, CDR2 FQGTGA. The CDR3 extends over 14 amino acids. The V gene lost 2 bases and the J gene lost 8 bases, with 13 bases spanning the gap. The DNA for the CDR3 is TGTGCCAGCAGCTTAGGCAGGGGAAACCATGAGCAGTTCTTC. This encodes CASSLGRGNHEQFF.

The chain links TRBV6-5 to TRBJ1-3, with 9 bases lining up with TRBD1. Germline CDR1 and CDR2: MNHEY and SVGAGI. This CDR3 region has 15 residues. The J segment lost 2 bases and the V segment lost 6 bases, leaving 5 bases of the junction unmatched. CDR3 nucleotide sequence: TGTGCCAGCAGACCCTACAGGGGGCCTGGAAACACCATATATTTT. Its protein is CASRPYRGPGNTIYF.

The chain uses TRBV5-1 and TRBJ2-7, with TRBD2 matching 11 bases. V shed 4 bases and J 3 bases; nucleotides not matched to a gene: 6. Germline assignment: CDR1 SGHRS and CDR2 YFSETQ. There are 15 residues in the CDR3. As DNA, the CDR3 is TGCGCCAGCAGCCAAGCCGGGACTAGCGGCTACGAGCAGTACTTC. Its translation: CASSQAGTSGYEQYF. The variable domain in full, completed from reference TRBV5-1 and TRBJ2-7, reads KAGVTQTPRYLIKTRGQQVTLSCSPISGHRSVSWYQQTPGQGLQFLFEYFSETQRNKGNFPGRFSGRQFSNSRSEMNVSTLELGDSALYLCASSQAGTSGYEQYFGPGTRLTVT.

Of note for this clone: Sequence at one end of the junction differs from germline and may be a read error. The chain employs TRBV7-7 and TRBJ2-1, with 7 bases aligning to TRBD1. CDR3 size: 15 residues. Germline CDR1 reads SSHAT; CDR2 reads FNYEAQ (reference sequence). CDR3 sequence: CASSLEDRPHNEQFF. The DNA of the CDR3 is TGTGCTAGCAGCTTAGAGGACAGGCCCCACAATGAGCAGTTCTTC.

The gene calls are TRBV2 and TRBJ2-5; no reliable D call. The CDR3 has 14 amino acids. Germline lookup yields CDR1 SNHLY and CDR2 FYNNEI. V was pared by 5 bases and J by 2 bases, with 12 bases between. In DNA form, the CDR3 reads TGTGCCAGCAGTCGCGACCCCGGGCAAGAGACCCAGTACTTC. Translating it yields CASSRDPGQETQYF.

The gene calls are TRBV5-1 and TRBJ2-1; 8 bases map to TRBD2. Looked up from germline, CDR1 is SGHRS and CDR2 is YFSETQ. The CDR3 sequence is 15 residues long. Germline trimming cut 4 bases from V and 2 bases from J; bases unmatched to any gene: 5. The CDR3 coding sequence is TGCGCCAGCAGCCGGGGGGGATCAACCTACAATGAGCAGTTCTTC. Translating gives CASSRGGSTYNEQFF.

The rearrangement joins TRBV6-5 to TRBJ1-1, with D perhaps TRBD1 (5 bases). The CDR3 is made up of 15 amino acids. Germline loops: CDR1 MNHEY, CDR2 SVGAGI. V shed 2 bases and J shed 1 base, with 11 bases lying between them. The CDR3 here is CASSYRGARNTEAFF. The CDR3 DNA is TGTGCCAGCAGTTACCGTGGGGCGCGGAACACTGAAGCTTTCTTT.

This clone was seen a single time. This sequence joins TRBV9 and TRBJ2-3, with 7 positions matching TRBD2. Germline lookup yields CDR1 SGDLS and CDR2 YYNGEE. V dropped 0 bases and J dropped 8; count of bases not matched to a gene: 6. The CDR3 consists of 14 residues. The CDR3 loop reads CASSVDGASGTQYF. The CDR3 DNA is TGTGCCAGCAGCGTAGATGGGGCTAGCGGTACGCAGTATTTT.

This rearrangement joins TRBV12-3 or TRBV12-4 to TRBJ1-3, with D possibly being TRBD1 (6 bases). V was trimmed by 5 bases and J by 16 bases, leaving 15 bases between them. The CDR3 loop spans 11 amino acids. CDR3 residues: CASSGPGTPYF. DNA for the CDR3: TGTGCCAGCAGTGGGCCCGGGACACCTTATTTT.

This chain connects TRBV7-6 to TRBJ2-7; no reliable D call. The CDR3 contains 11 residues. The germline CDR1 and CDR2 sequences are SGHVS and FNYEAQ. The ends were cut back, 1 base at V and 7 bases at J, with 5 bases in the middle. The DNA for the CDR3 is TGTGCCAGCAGCTTAGAGAGGGAGCAGTACTTC. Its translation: CASSLEREQYF.

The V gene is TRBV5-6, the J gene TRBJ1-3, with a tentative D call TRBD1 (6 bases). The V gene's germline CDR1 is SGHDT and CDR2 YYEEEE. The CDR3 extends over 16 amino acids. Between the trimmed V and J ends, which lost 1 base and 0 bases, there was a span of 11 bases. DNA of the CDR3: TGTGCCAGCAGCTTGCTAAACAGGGTCTCTGGAAACACCATATATTTT. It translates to CASSLLNRVSGNTIYF.

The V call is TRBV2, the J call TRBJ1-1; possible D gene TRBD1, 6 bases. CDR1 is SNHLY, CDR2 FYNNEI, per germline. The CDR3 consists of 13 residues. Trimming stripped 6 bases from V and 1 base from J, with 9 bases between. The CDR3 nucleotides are TGTGCCAGCAGGACGACAGGGAACACTGAAGCTTTCTTT. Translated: CASRTTGNTEAFF.

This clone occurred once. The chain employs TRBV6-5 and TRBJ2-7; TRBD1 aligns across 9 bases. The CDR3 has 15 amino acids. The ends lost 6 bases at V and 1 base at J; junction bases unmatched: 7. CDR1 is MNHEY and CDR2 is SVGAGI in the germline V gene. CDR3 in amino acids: CASRSQGQGSYEQYF. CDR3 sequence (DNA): TGTGCCAGCAGGTCCCAGGGACAGGGTTCCTACGAGCAGTACTTC.